The text below deals with one T cell receptor (beta chain). Original data processing: Estimation of nucleated cell counts relied on the amplification of reference gene primers. Profiled with immunoSEQ multiplex PCR; TCRdb holds only in-frame clones, not every one. V and J calls and clone size are those listed in that table; D and trimming were worked out from the DNA. The sample has about 70,000 clones; 85% to 90% are singletons. The sample originates from a study of blood T cell repertoires in COVID-19. On the study more broadly: There were acute and convalescent COVID-19 samples, and they came from the United States, Italy and Spain.

This sequence originates from a human donor in a cohort sampled during active COVID-19. Sequencing used peripheral blood.

The CDR3 nucleotides read TGTGCCAGCAGTGAAGGCTATACAGGTCTGGGGGCGAGCACTGAAGCTTTCTTT. Amino acid sequence: CASSEGYTGLGASTEAFF. The V gene is TRBV6-1, the J gene TRBJ1-1; maybe TRBD1 (6 bases). The V end was cut by 1 base, the J end by 4 bases, with 22 bases between. CDR3 size: 18 residues. Germline V gene sequence: CDR1 MNHNS, CDR2 SASEGT.